This passage covers 27 T cell receptor beta chains from one sample sequenced in a study of T cells in Graves' hyperthyroidism and ophthalmopathy. Amplification targeted TCR beta CDR3 regions from RNA transcripts. Primed by the HTBI set, a first-round RT-PCR was run on the TCR CDR3. MiXCR, run by TCRdb on the multiplex PCR reads, gives a single entry per CDR3 protein. Among hundreds of thousands of distinct CDR3 sequences listed, approximately 19% were seen once. Sequenced material: blood. The receptors come from a woman between 18 and 29 years old with Graves' hyperthyroidism.

This clonotype was observed at least ten times. The CDR3 DNA reads TGTGCCAGCTCTAGGACAGTGGAAGAGACCCAGTACTTC. Translation gives CASSRTVEETQYF. V gene TRBV28 combines with J gene TRBJ2-5, with a possible D match to TRBD1 (6 bases). The germline V gene encodes CDR1 MDHEN and CDR2 SYDVKM. Deletions cut 8 bases from V and 3 bases from J, with 13 bases between. The CDR3 contains 13 residues.

This clonotype showed up many times. The J gene is TRBJ1-1, the V gene TRBV18, with TRBD1 matching over 8 bases. CDR3 length: 16 residues. CDR1 KGHSH and CDR2 LQKENI come from the germline V gene. V trimming: 0 bases; J trimming: 1 base; junction bases outside the gene matches: 4. This chain's CDR3 is CASSPPTGVPNTEAFF. In DNA, the CDR3 is TGTGCCAGCTCACCACCGACAGGGGTCCCGAACACTGAAGCTTTCTTT. The full variable domain, with the rest looked up from reference TRBV18 and TRBJ1-1, is NAGVMQNPRHLVRRRGQEARLRCSPMKGHSHVYWYRQLPEEGLKFMVYLQKENIIDESGMPKERFSAEFPKEGPSILRIQQVVRGDSAAYFCASSPPTGVPNTEAFFGQGTRLTVV.

Many counts were recorded for this clonotype. The V and J genes are TRBV5-1 and TRBJ1-5; possible D gene TRBD1, 5 bases. CDR1 is SGHRS and CDR2 is YFSETQ in the germline V gene. V lost 5 bases to trimming and J lost 3 bases, with 12 bases between them. The CDR3 contains 14 residues. This CDR3 is CASSRGTDNQPQHF. The CDR3 bases are TGCGCCAGCAGTCGGGGGACCGACAATCAGCCCCAGCATTTT.

Remarks on this clonotype: Without the conserved terminal phenylalanine or tryptophan, this CDR3 likely stems from a read error. This rearrangement joins TRBV20-1 to TRBJ1-1, with D uncertain. V was clipped by 1 base and J by 0 bases, with 18 bases between them. Germline CDR1 is DFQATT and CDR2 is SNEGSKA (reference sequence). The CDR3 runs to 17 residues. CDR3 amino acids: CSARAGIPTLMNTEAFL. For the CDR3, the DNA is TGCAGTGCTAGAGCTGGGATCCCAACCCTCATGAACACTGAAGCTTTCCTT.

The chain's CDR3 is CAITRSHGTGDPGELFF. CDR3 nucleotides: TGTGCCATCACTCGAAGCCACGGAACAGGGGACCCCGGGGAGCTGTTTTTT. V usage is TRBV10-3 and J usage is TRBJ2-2; TRBD1 matches 7 bases. Germline CDR1 reads ENHRY; CDR2 reads SYGVKD. The CDR3 loop spans 17 amino acids. Germline trimming cut 7 bases from V and 6 bases from J; bases unmatched to any gene: 17.

This clonotype has only a few counts. This chain uses TRBV6-1 with TRBJ2-3, with D unclear. Germline CDR1 reads MNHNS; CDR2 reads SASEGT. Trimming pared 8 bases from V and 6 bases from J, leaving 12 bases between. The CDR3 is 12 amino acids. CDR3: CASCAFADTQYF. The CDR3 nucleotides read TGTGCCAGCTGTGCTTTTGCGGATACGCAGTATTTT.

This clonotype was recorded at least ten times. The chain links TRBV11-2 to TRBJ1-1; no reliable D call. CDR1 and CDR2 from the germline V gene are SGHAT and FQNNGV. This CDR3 region has 14 residues. Trimming took 3 bases from V and 1 from J, leaving 9 bases between them. The CDR3 region is CASSFVTTNTEAFF. The CDR3 bases are TGTGCCAGCAGCTTCGTCACCACGAACACTGAAGCTTTCTTT.

Details on this clonotype: This could be a read error, since a much larger clone is one nucleotide away. The rearrangement uses TRBV12-3 or TRBV12-4 and TRBJ1-1; tentative D call: TRBD1 (6 bases). The germline V and J ends were trimmed by 7 bases and 1 base, with 16 bases remaining between them. This CDR3 has 15 amino acids. CDR3 bases: TGTGCCAGCATCGCTCGGGGACATTGGAACACTGAAGCTTTCTTT. This sequence encodes CASIARGHWNTEAFF.

This clonotype has ten or more counts. V usage is TRBV6-5 and J usage is TRBJ2-7; D may be TRBD1 (5 bases). Germline CDR1 is MNHEY and CDR2 is SVGAGI. V was clipped by 6 bases and J by 2 bases, with 20 bases between them. This CDR3 region has 16 residues. For the CDR3, the DNA is TGTGCCAGCAGCTTATCGAAAGGGGTCGGCGCCTACGAGCAGTACTTC. Translation: CASSLSKGVGAYEQYF.

The chain carries TRBV4-3 and TRBJ1-2; no definite D call. CDR1 is LGHNA, CDR2 YSLEER, per germline. Deletions cut 0 bases from V and 4 bases from J, with 9 bases between. CDR3 length equals 14 residues. CDR3 in amino acids: CASSQDEGPYGYTF. The CDR3 DNA follows: TGCGCCAGCAGCCAAGATGAGGGTCCCTATGGCTACACCTTC.

As for this clonotype: A clone one base away is much larger, so this may be a read error. This chain uses TRBV11-2 with TRBJ2-5; 9 positions agree with TRBD2. V shed 5 bases, J shed 1 base, and the junction held 5 bases outside the gene matches. The CDR3 consists of 15 residues. The germline gives CDR1 SGHAT, CDR2 FQNNGV. The CDR3 loop reads CASSLAGRLQETQYF. CDR3 DNA: TGTGCCAGCAGCCTAGCGGGGCGGCTCCAAGAGACCCAGTACTTC.

In its sample, this clonotype was seen many times. The rearrangement links TRBV12-5 to TRBJ1-2; the D gene is possibly TRBD1 (6 bases). Trimming removed 10 bases at V and 8 bases at J, with 17 bases between. CDR1 is LGHNT and CDR2 is FRNRAP in the germline V gene. CDR3 length: 12 amino acids. In DNA form, the CDR3 reads TGTGCTACTGGAATTGGGGACACCGGCTACACCTTC. Protein: CATGIGDTGYTF.

The sample holds many counts of this clonotype. The chain has TRBV2 and TRBJ2-7; the match to TRBD1 covers 10 bases. V lost 8 bases, J lost 0 bases, and 1 base stayed unmatched. The CDR3 extends over 13 amino acids. The germline V gene encodes CDR1 SNHLY and CDR2 FYNNEI. CDR3 nucleotide sequence: TGTGCCAGCGGGACAGGGGACTCCTACGAGCAGTACTTC. Amino acid sequence: CASGTGDSYEQYF.

This sequence joins TRBV5-1 and TRBJ2-5; 12 bases are shared with TRBD2. CDR1 and CDR2 (germline): SGHRS, YFSETQ. Unmatched junction bases numbered 12, after V lost 4 bases and J lost 5 bases. CDR3 length: 17 residues. The CDR3 spells CASSLIPGLAGSETQYF. The CDR3 DNA reads TGCGCCAGCAGCCTCATCCCTGGACTAGCGGGGAGTGAGACCCAGTACTTC.

This clonotype was picked up many times. The gene calls are TRBV18 and TRBJ1-1, with 7 bases aligning to TRBD1. V lost 6 bases, J lost 3 bases, and 10 bases stayed unmatched. The germline gives CDR1 KGHSH, CDR2 LQKENI. This CDR3 has 15 amino acids. CDR3 protein: CASSQHRGPDTEAFF. DNA of the CDR3: TGTGCCAGCTCCCAACACAGGGGCCCCGACACTGAAGCTTTCTTT.

This sequence joins TRBV12-3 or TRBV12-4 and TRBJ2-5; D might be TRBD2 (5 bases). The CDR3 totals 16 residues. Trimming removed 5 bases at V and 1 base at J, with 17 bases between. As DNA, the CDR3 is TGTGCCAGCAGTCGAGGGTCTGGCGGAACCCAAGAGACCCAGTACTTC. This translates into CASSRGSGGTQETQYF.

The table lists this clonotype with many counts. The rearrangement links TRBV12-3 or TRBV12-4 to TRBJ1-1; no reliable D call. This CDR3 contains 14 residues. V was cut by 8 bases and J by 4 bases, with 17 bases left in between. This CDR3 is CASRLRKGGTEAFF. CDR3 DNA sequence: TGTGCCAGCCGACTACGGAAAGGAGGCACTGAAGCTTTCTTT.

V and J are TRBV6-4 and TRBJ1-6, with D possibly matching TRBD1 (5 bases). Per the germline V gene, CDR1 is MRHNA and CDR2 is SNTAGT. Trimming removed 6 bases from V and 7 bases from J, with 13 bases in between. This CDR3 has 14 residues. The CDR3 bases are TGTGCCAGCAGCCGGGAGGAGGGGAATTCACCCCTCCACTTT. Translating gives CASSREEGNSPLHF.

This clonotype has at least ten counts. The chain carries TRBV11-2 and TRBJ2-5, with 12 positions matching TRBD1. This CDR3 contains 16 residues. Germline assignment: CDR1 SGHAT and CDR2 FQNNGV. Trimming removed 5 bases from V and 5 bases from J; junction bases left unmatched: 9. The CDR3 is CASSITGTGGWETQYF. In DNA, the CDR3 is TGTGCCAGCAGCATAACCGGGACAGGGGGCTGGGAGACCCAGTACTTC.

This clonotype came up many times. J is TRBJ2-7 and V is TRBV12-3 or TRBV12-4; 7 nucleotides line up with TRBD1. The CDR3 runs to 16 residues. With 4 bases clipped from V and 2 bases from J, the junction kept 11 bases outside the gene matches. CDR3 amino acids: CASSWLTGATTYEQYF. CDR3 coding DNA: TGTGCCAGCAGTTGGCTTACAGGGGCTACCACCTACGAGCAGTACTTC.

The gene calls are TRBV12-3 or TRBV12-4 and TRBJ2-7, with D perhaps assigned TRBD1 or TRBD2 (6 bases each). The CDR3 is 13 amino acids. V lost 6 bases to trimming and J lost 5 bases, with 14 bases between them. The CDR3 sequence is CASSFSRGHEQYF. The DNA for the CDR3 is TGTGCCAGCAGCTTTTCCCGGGGGCACGAGCAGTACTTC.

This clonotype came up many times. A read error may account for a junction end that differs from germline. V gene TRBV24-1 combines with J gene TRBJ2-2; no clear D gene. This CDR3 has 11 residues. Germline-derived CDR1 and CDR2 are KGHDR and SFDVKD. CDR3 sequence reads: CATKGAGELFF. The CDR3 DNA reads TGTGCGACCAAGGGTGCCGGGGAGCTGTTTTTT.

This clonotype was recorded many times. This rearrangement joins TRBV28 to TRBJ2-2; 10 bases line up with TRBD1. The germline gives CDR1 MDHEN, CDR2 SYDVKM. The junction had 10 bases not matched to a gene; V was cut back by 4 bases and J by 5 bases. The CDR3 extends over 17 amino acids. DNA for the CDR3: TGTGCCAGCAGTTCGATCCGGGACAGGGGTCGGACCGGGGAGCTGTTTTTT. Translated, it gives CASSSIRDRGRTGELFF.

The chain links TRBV7-9 to TRBJ2-1, with D perhaps matching TRBD1 or TRBD2 (6 bases each). The germline V gene encodes CDR1 SEHNR and CDR2 FQNEAQ (reference sequence). V was trimmed by 1 base and J by 10 bases, leaving 11 bases between them. This CDR3 spans 13 amino acids. The CDR3 DNA is TGTGCCAGCAGCTTAGTTGGGGGGCGAGAGCAGTTCTTC. Amino acids: CASSLVGGREQFF.

This clonotype was recorded at least ten times. The chain is built from TRBV11-1 and TRBJ1-1, with 7 bases fitting TRBD1. With V trimmed by 1 base and J by 7 bases, 21 bases remained unmatched. The germline CDR1 and CDR2 sequences are SGHAT and FQDESV (reference sequence). The CDR3 runs 19 residues. The CDR3 coding sequence is TGTGCCAGCAGCTTAGTTTTACAGGGGACGCTTAAGCAGGGTCTTGAAGCTTTCTTT. This translates into CASSLVLQGTLKQGLEAFF.

In this sample, this clonotype turned up many times. The CDR3, as DNA: TGCAGTGCTAACAGGGACCACGAGCAGTACTTC. As protein: CSANRDHEQYF. The chain combines TRBV20-1 with TRBJ2-7, with a tentative D call TRBD1 (6 bases). The CDR3 has 11 amino acids. V lost 4 bases and J 5 bases, leaving 9 bases between the germline ends. CDR1 and CDR2 (germline): DFQATT, SNEGSKA (reference sequence).

This clonotype was seen at least ten times. The CDR3 sequence is CSARAARGDEQYF. CDR3 nucleotide sequence: TGCAGTGCTAGAGCGGCACGGGGTGACGAGCAGTACTTC. The chain couples TRBV20-1 to TRBJ2-7; tentatively, D is TRBD2 (5 bases). V lost 1 base and J lost 5, with 12 bases in between. This CDR3 is 13 amino acids long. Germline V gives CDR1 DFQATT, CDR2 SNEGSKA (reference sequence).